The 8 T cell receptor beta chains presented below share a single source sample, sequenced in a study of shared clonotypes between healthy human individuals. The assay was immunoSEQ multiplex PCR, and TCRdb's table has in-frame clones only and misses some. The sample consists of 400,000 to 500,000 clones, about 82% of them appearing once. Input material: PBMCs. These receptor sequences come from a woman between 40 and 55 years old in good health. Some clones in this sample may be carry-over from other donors' samples.

The gene calls are TRBV28 and TRBJ1-4, with no clear D. CDR1 and CDR2 (germline): MDHEN, SYDVKM. There are 16 residues in the CDR3. The V gene lost 2 bases and the J gene lost 8 bases, with 18 bases spanning the gap. The DNA for the CDR3 is TGTGCCAGCAGTTTAACTGAGGTCAGCCCCTTGGAAAAACTGTTTTTT. It is translated as CASSLTEVSPLEKLFF.

For this clone: The sample carries other DNA sequences with the same CDR3. The chain uses TRBV15 and TRBJ2-7; D is uncertain. The V end lost 1 base, the J end lost 3 bases, and 7 bases lay between the germline ends. Per germline, CDR1 LNHNV and CDR2 YYDKDF (reference sequence). CDR3 length equals 13 residues. For the CDR3, the DNA is TGTGCCACCAGCAGAGGACTTAACTACGAGCAGTACTTC. Translation: CATSRGLNYEQYF.

This rearrangement joins TRBV10-3 to TRBJ2-1, with 7 bases matching TRBD1. The V gene end was trimmed by 10 bases and the J gene end by 5 bases; junction bases not matched to a gene: 8. Germline CDR1 ENHRY, CDR2 SYGVKD. The CDR3 totals 13 residues. The CDR3 protein is CATGDREDNEQFF. CDR3 coding DNA: TGTGCCACCGGGGACAGAGAAGACAATGAGCAGTTCTTC.

The chain uses TRBV27 and TRBJ1-1; D is uncertain. Between the trimmed V and J ends, which lost 6 bases and 1 base, there was a span of 9 bases. This CDR3 spans 13 amino acids. From germline, CDR1 is MNHEY and CDR2 SMNVEV (reference sequence). CDR3 nucleotides: TGTGCCAGCAGCGTAATACAGAACACTGAAGCTTTCTTT. Translation: CASSVIQNTEAFF.

This clone has more than one count but fewer than ten. This chain links TRBV6-1 with TRBJ2-1; D remains unclear. The CDR3 sequence is 11 residues long. Germline CDR1 MNHNS, CDR2 SASEGT. The V gene lost 4 bases and the J gene lost 7 bases, with 5 bases spanning the gap. CDR3 protein: CASSGFNEQFF. The DNA for the CDR3 is TGTGCCAGCAGTGGTTTTAATGAGCAGTTCTTC.

V and J are TRBV6-5 and TRBJ2-1, with TRBD2 identical over 8 bases. CDR3 length equals 13 residues. V shed 7 bases, J shed 7 bases, and the junction held 6 bases outside the gene matches. Per the germline V gene, CDR1 is MNHEY and CDR2 is SVGAGI. CDR3 sequence reads: CASKRLASNEQFF. The CDR3 nucleotides are TGTGCCAGCAAACGACTAGCGAGTAATGAGCAGTTCTTC.

This clone has a handful of counts. Other DNA variants within this sample encode the same CDR3. The J gene is TRBJ1-5, the V gene TRBV27; no definite D call. Germline CDR1 and CDR2: MNHEY and SMNVEV (reference sequence). With 5 bases removed from V and 2 bases from J, the gap between germline ends came to 16 bases. The CDR3 is 16 amino acids. The CDR3 loop is CASSRLPRRGNQPQHF. The DNA of the CDR3 is TGTGCCAGCAGTCGCCTACCCAGGCGAGGCAATCAGCCCCAGCATTTT.

This chain uses TRBV27 with TRBJ1-5; TRBD1 might be the D (6 bases). V was shortened by 6 bases and J by 1 base, with 13 bases between the two germline ends. Germline V lookup: CDR1 MNHEY, CDR2 SMNVEV (reference sequence). The CDR3 spans 15 residues. CDR3 region: CASSPRGGSNQPQHF. DNA of the CDR3: TGTGCCAGCAGCCCAAGGGGGGGAAGCAATCAGCCCCAGCATTTT.